The 19 T cell receptor beta chains listed next were all sequenced from one sample in a study of blood T cell repertoires in COVID-19. This table comes from immunoSEQ multiplex PCR, and its TCRdb copy is limited to in-frame clones, with some not included. The sample includes about 180,000 clones, roughly 87% of them seen just once. Sequencing was carried out using PBMCs or T cells enriched from blood (not recorded which). These receptors were taken from a woman in her thirties or forties with acute COVID-19.

This chain connects TRBV11-1 to TRBJ1-1; unclear D gene. The V and J ends lost 5 bases and 0 bases respectively, with 10 bases between them. This CDR3 is 14 amino acids long. Germline V gives CDR1 SGHAT, CDR2 FQDESV (reference sequence). The CDR3 sequence: CASSTIHLNTEAFF. The CDR3 bases are TGTGCCAGCAGCACGATACATTTGAACACTGAAGCTTTCTTT.

J is TRBJ1-6 and V is TRBV6-5, with TRBD1 matching 7 bases. The CDR3 has 15 residues. V trimming: 5 bases; J trimming: 7 bases; junction bases outside the gene matches: 8. Germline-derived CDR1 and CDR2 are MNHEY and SVGAGI. CDR3 nucleotides: TGTGCCAGCAGTCCACAGGGGCCACGAAATTCACCCCTCCACTTT. Translation gives CASSPQGPRNSPLHF.

This rearrangement joins TRBV2 to TRBJ2-1, with TRBD2 matching 13 bases. V trimming: 3 bases; J trimming: 7 bases; junction bases outside the gene matches: 6. Per the germline V gene, CDR1 is SNHLY and CDR2 is FYNNEI. The CDR3 spans 16 residues. The DNA for the CDR3 is TGTGCCAGCAGTGAGCCTACTAGCGGGGGGGTTAATGAGCAGTTCTTC. This encodes CASSEPTSGGVNEQFF. Using reference TRBV2 and TRBJ2-1 for the parts outside the CDR3, the full variable domain is EPEVTQTPSHQVTQMGQEVILRCVPISNHLYFYWYRQILGQKVEFLVSFYNNEISEKSEIFDDQFSVERPDGSNFTLKIRSTKLEDSAMYFCASSEPTSGGVNEQFFGPGTRLTVL.

This clone was seen more than once but under ten times. The J gene is TRBJ2-5, the V gene TRBV6-5, with 9 positions matching TRBD1. Germline CDR1 MNHEY, CDR2 SVGAGI. J lost 5 bases, V lost 6 bases, and 1 base had no gene match. The CDR3 runs 12 residues. The CDR3 bases are TGTGCCAGCAGGGACAGGGGCGAGACCCAGTACTTC. It yields the protein CASRDRGETQYF.

The chain uses TRBV6-2 or TRBV6-3 and TRBJ2-7; no clear D. V was clipped by 1 base and J by 7 bases, with 17 bases between them. CDR1 and CDR2 (germline): MNHEY, SVGEGT. This CDR3 comprises 15 residues. The chain's CDR3 is CASSYFGEPVSEQYF. The CDR3 nucleotides read TGTGCCAGCAGTTACTTTGGTGAACCGGTGAGTGAGCAGTACTTC.

The chain employs TRBV5-1 and TRBJ2-1; 14 bases match TRBD2. In germline, CDR1 is SGHRS, CDR2 YFSETQ. J was trimmed by 6 bases and V by 4 bases; bases with no gene match: 6. The CDR3 length is 16 residues. The CDR3 DNA is TGCGCCAGCAGCGTGGGACTAGCGGGAGTAAGCAATGAGCAGTTCTTC. This translates into CASSVGLAGVSNEQFF.

This clone occurred once. The chain couples TRBV10-3 to TRBJ1-3, with D uncertain. Germline CDR1 and CDR2: ENHRY and SYGVKD. Trimming took 2 bases from V and 0 from J, leaving 2 bases between them. CDR3 length: 13 residues. CDR3 nucleotides: TGTGCCATCAGTGAGCGCTCTGGAAACACCATATATTTT. It encodes CAISERSGNTIYF.

The V gene is TRBV12-3 or TRBV12-4, the J gene TRBJ1-1, with D hard to call. CDR3 length equals 13 residues. Trimming stripped 4 bases from V and 4 bases from J, with 10 bases between. The CDR3 sequence: CASSSSGGTEAFF. The CDR3 DNA sequence: TGTGCCAGCAGTTCCTCTGGCGGCACTGAAGCTTTCTTT.

The V and J genes are TRBV6-5 and TRBJ2-7; TRBD2 matches 10 bases. V dropped 7 bases and J dropped 7; count of bases not matched to a gene: 7. CDR3 length: 13 residues. Germline assignment: CDR1 MNHEY and CDR2 SVGAGI. CDR3 protein: CASKTSGSMEQYF. The CDR3 DNA reads as TGTGCCAGCAAGACTAGCGGGTCAATGGAGCAGTACTTC.

V gene TRBV30 combines with J gene TRBJ1-1; 7 bases are shared with TRBD1. The CDR3 contains 15 residues. Germline V gives CDR1 GTSNPN, CDR2 SVGIG (reference sequence). V trimming: 4 bases; J trimming: 0 bases; junction bases outside the gene matches: 8. CDR3 DNA sequence: TGTGCCTGGACCTCCGACAGGGTCATGAACACTGAAGCTTTCTTT. Protein product: CAWTSDRVMNTEAFF.

This clone was counted only a few times. The chain links TRBV18 to TRBJ2-3; a weak D match, TRBD1 (8 bases). The V and J ends lost 1 base and 4 bases respectively, with 15 bases between them. The germline gives CDR1 KGHSH, CDR2 LQKENI. The length of the CDR3 is 16 residues. The CDR3 reads CASSPRTGRVADTQYF. Written as DNA, the CDR3 is TGTGCCAGCTCACCACGGACAGGGAGGGTTGCAGATACGCAGTATTTT.

The chain combines TRBV13 with TRBJ2-2; TRBD2 matches at 13 bases. Looked up from germline, CDR1 is PRHDT and CDR2 is FYEKMQ (reference sequence). Germline trimming cut 5 bases from V and 7 bases from J; bases unmatched to any gene: 10. The CDR3 length is 17 residues. The CDR3 loop is CASSTYGTSGKDGELFF. CDR3 nucleotides: TGTGCCAGCAGCACATACGGGACTAGCGGGAAAGACGGGGAGCTGTTTTTT.

Of note for this clone: Relative to the germline gene, one junction end is altered; a read error may explain this. The chain joins TRBV7-7 to TRBJ1-1, with 7 nucleotides matching TRBD1. CDR3 length equals 18 residues. Germline V gene data show CDR1 as SSHAT and CDR2 as FNYEAQ (reference sequence). The CDR3 spells CASSLRGDSQRVFDEAFF. CDR3 coding DNA: TGTGCTAGCAGCTTAAGGGGGGACAGTCAAAGGGTTTTTGATGAAGCTTTCTTT.

This clone was detected only once. This rearrangement joins TRBV19 to TRBJ2-2; the D is unclear. The CDR3 is 12 amino acids. Germline V gene data show CDR1 as LNHDA and CDR2 as SQIVND (reference sequence). Trimming removed 3 bases from V and 7 bases from J, with 6 bases in between. This CDR3 is CASSIVYGELFF. In DNA form, the CDR3 reads TGTGCCAGTAGTATTGTGTACGGGGAGCTGTTTTTT.

The V and J genes are TRBV29-1 and TRBJ2-1; the D gene is possibly TRBD2 (6 bases). V was pared by 5 bases and J by 4 bases, with 15 bases between. CDR1 SQVTM and CDR2 ANQGSEA come from the germline V gene. This CDR3 comprises 14 residues. In DNA, the CDR3 is TGCAGCGTTCGCGGGACTGGAGGATACAATGAGCAGTTCTTC. This gives the protein CSVRGTGGYNEQFF.

The CDR3 protein is CASSVANLAGDNEQFF. CDR3 bases: TGTGCCAGCAGCGTGGCGAACCTAGCGGGGGACAATGAGCAGTTCTTC. The chain uses TRBV9 and TRBJ2-1, with TRBD2 identical over 10 bases. This CDR3 has 16 residues. V shed 2 bases, J shed 5 bases, and the junction held 7 bases outside the gene matches. Looked up from germline, CDR1 is SGDLS and CDR2 is YYNGEE.

This clone occurred once. The chain employs TRBV12-3 or TRBV12-4 and TRBJ2-5; a possible D gene is TRBD2 (5 bases). CDR3 length: 13 amino acids. V was cut by 6 bases and J by 1 base, with 9 bases left in between. CDR3 DNA: TGTGCCAGCAGATTCGGGGTCCAAGAGACCCAGTACTTC. It is translated as CASRFGVQETQYF.

J is TRBJ1-3 and V is TRBV7-6; weak D call: TRBD1 (6 bases). V lost 1 base, J lost 2 bases, and 12 bases lay in between. The germline CDR1 and CDR2 sequences are SGHVS and FNYEAQ. The CDR3 spans 16 residues. The CDR3 nucleotides read TGTGCCAGCAGCTTAGATCCAGGGGATGCTGGAAACACCATATATTTT. Amino acid sequence: CASSLDPGDAGNTIYF.

The chain is built from TRBV4-1 and TRBJ1-2; D is perhaps TRBD1 (5 bases). V shed 3 bases and J shed 5 bases, with 16 bases lying between them. Germline CDR1 and CDR2: MGHRA and YSYEKL. CDR3 length: 15 amino acids. DNA for the CDR3: TGCGCCAGCAGCCACGTTACCGGGACTGAGTATGGCTACACCTTC. It yields the protein CASSHVTGTEYGYTF.